This T cell receptor (beta chain) was recorded in a study of cytomegalovirus exposure and HLA in healthy donors. Samples came from healthy bone marrow donors. The CDR3 is made up of 13 amino acids. Deletions cut 0 bases from V and 11 bases from J, with 14 bases between. Germline V lookup: CDR1 SGHRS, CDR2 YFSETQ. Overall study results and limits: In vitro, three CMV-associated chains proved specific for CMV antigens. For most TCR sequences rarity was the rule, although some public TCRs occurred in many donors.

Primers for the PCR totalled 60 Vbeta and 13 Jbeta. The method was immunoSEQ multiplex PCR; TCRdb's version includes in-frame clones alone and lacks a portion of them. This table holds 150,000 to 200,000 clones, roughly 73% found once. This clone appeared once. Antigen unknown. This chain joins TRBV5-1 and TRBJ2-5; D ambiguous. This TCR was recovered from a woman in her 30s in good health and CMV-seronegative. Sequenced sample: PBMCs. The CDR3 loop reads CASSLVPAAEQYF. The CDR3 nucleotides read TGCGCCAGCAGCTTGGTTCCGGCGGCTGAGCAGTACTTC. The variable domain in full, with the rest retrieved from reference TRBV5-1 and TRBJ2-5, is KAGVTQTPRYLIKTRGQQVTLSCSPISGHRSVSWYQQTPGQGLQFLFEYFSETQRNKGNFPGRFSGRQFSNSRSEMNVSTLELGDSALYLCASSLVPAAEQYFGPGTRLLVL.